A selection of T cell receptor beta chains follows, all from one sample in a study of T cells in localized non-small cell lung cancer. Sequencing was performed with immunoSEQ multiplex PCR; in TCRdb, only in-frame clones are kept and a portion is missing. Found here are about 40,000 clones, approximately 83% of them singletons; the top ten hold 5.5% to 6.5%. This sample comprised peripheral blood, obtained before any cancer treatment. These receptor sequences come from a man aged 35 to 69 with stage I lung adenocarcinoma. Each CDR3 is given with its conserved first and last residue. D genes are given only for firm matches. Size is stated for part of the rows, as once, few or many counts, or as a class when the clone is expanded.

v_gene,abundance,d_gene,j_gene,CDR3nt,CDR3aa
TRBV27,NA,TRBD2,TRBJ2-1,TGTGCCAGCAGTTTGGCCGGGACTAGGAGCCGCAATGAGCAGTTCTTC,CASSLAGTRSRNEQFF
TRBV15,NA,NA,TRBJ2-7,TGTGCCACCAGCGTCGGAGGCCACTCCTACGAGCAGTACTTC,CATSVGGHSYEQYF
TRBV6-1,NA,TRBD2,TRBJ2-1,TGTGCCAGCAGTGAAAGGGTAGCGGGAATGGTTGAGCAGTTCTTC,CASSERVAGMVEQFF
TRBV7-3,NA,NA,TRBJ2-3,TGTGCCAGCAGCTTAACGGGCCCAGATACGCAGTATTTT,CASSLTGPDTQYF
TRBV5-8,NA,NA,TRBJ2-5,TGTGCCAGCAGCTTGAGGGCTGTCCAAGAGACCCAGTACTTC,CASSLRAVQETQYF
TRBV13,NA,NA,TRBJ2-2,TGTGCCAGCAGCTACTATACCGGGGAGCTGTTTTTT,CASSYYTGELFF
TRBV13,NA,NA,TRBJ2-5,TGTGCCAGCAGCTTACTATACCAAGAGACCCAGTACTTC,CASSLLYQETQYF
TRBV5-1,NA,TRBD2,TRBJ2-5,TGCGCCAGCAGCTTGGCCTCTATCGCGGGAGGGGAGGAGACCCAGTACTTC,CASSLASIAGGEETQYF
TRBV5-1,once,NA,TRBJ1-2,TGCGCCAGCAGCTTGGGGGCGCGCGGGGGCTATGGCTACACCTTC,CASSLGARGGYGYTF
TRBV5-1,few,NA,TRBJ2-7,TGCGCCAGCAGTCTCCTGCGAGGACAAGGGGCCGGGGAGCAGTACTTC,CASSLLRGQGAGEQYF
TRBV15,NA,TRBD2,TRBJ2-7,TGTGCCACCAGCCCGGGTAGCGGGAGTAGGGAGCAGTACTTC,CATSPGSGSREQYF
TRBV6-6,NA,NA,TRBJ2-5,TGTGCCAGCAGTTACCGGCAGGGCCAAGAGACCCAGTACTTC,CASSYRQGQETQYF
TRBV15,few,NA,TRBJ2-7,TGTGCCACCAGCATGAGACAGGCCTCAGACGAGCAGTACTTC,CATSMRQASDEQYF
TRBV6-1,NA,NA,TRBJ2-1,TGTGCCACCACAGGGCATAATGAGCAGTTCTTC,CATTGHNEQFF
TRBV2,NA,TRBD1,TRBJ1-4,TGTGCCAGTACAGGGGAAATTAATGAAAAACTGTTTTTT,CASTGEINEKLFF
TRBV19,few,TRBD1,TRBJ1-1,TGTGCCAGTAGTATGGGACAGGGGGCGGTTGTGAACACTGAAGCTTTCTTT,CASSMGQGAVVNTEAFF
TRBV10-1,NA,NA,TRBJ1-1,TGCGCCAGACCTAGGGGATATGGGGGGGGCACTGAAGCTTTCTTT,CARPRGYGGGTEAFF
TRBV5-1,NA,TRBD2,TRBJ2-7,TGCGCCAGCAGGTCCGGGACTAGCGTGTCCTACGAGCAGTACTTC,CASRSGTSVSYEQYF
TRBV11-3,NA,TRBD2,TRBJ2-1,TGTGCCAGCAGCCGCCGACTAGCGGGAGTCGGGTATAGTGAGCAGTTCTTC,CASSRRLAGVGYSEQFF
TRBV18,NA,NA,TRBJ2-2,TGTGCCAGCTCACCAGGAGGGGCCACCGGGGAGCTGTTTTTT,CASSPGGATGELFF
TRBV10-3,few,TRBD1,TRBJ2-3,TGTGCCATCAGTAAAATGACAGGGACCTTTTCCTTCACAGATACGCAGTATTTT,CAISKMTGTFSFTDTQYF
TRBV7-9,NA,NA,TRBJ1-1,TGTGCCAGCAGCTTAGCGAGTGCAGATGAAGCTTTCTTT,CASSLASADEAFF
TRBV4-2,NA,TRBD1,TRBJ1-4,TGTGCCAGCAGCCGTTCTAGCGGACAGGCAACTAATGAAAAACTGTTTTTT,CASSRSSGQATNEKLFF
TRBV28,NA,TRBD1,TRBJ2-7,TGTGCCAGCACTAGGACAGGGGGCAACTACGAGCAGTACTTC,CASTRTGGNYEQYF
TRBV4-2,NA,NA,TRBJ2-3,TGTGCCAGCAGCCAAGTAATAGGGGACAACACAGATACGCAGTATTTT,CASSQVIGDNTDTQYF
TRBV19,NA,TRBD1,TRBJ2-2,TGTGCCAGTAGTTCCCGGAACAGGGGACCCAGCGGGGAGCTGTTTTTT,CASSSRNRGPSGELFF
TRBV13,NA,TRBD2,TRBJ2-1,TGTGCCAGCACTCTAGCGGGGTTTGGTGAGCAGTTCTTC,CASTLAGFGEQFF
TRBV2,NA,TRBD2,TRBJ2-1,TGTGCCAGCAGTTCCCCCCGGGCTAGCGGGAGTAATAATGAGCAGTTCTTC,CASSSPRASGSNNEQFF
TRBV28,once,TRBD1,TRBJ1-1,TGTGCCAGCAGTTCCCTGACAGGGTGGGACACTGAAGCTTTCTTT,CASSSLTGWDTEAFF
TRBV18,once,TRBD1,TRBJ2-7,TGTGCCAGCTCCCAAAGGCCGGGACAGGGGGCAGAAGAGCAGTACTTC,CASSQRPGQGAEEQYF
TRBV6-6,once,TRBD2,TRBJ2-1,TGTGCCAGCAGGGGACTAGCGGGAGAGTCCTACAATGAGCAGTTCTTC,CASRGLAGESYNEQFF
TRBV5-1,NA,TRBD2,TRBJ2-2,TGCGCCAGCAGCTTGTTTCGCGGGAGGGGATCCGGGGAGCTGTTTTTT,CASSLFRGRGSGELFF
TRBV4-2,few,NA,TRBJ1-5,TGTGCCAGCAGTGACAGGAATCAGCCCCAGCATTTT,CASSDRNQPQHF
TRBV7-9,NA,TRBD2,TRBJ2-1,TGTGCCAGCAGCTTGAATAGCGGGTTCAGCTCCTACAATGAGCAGTTCTTC,CASSLNSGFSSYNEQFF
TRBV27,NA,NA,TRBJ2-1,TGTGCCAGCAGTTTCAACGGGTATTACAATGAGCAGTTCTTC,CASSFNGYYNEQFF
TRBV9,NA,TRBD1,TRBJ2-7,TGTGCCAGCAGCCCTTGGGACAGGGACTACGAGCAGTACTTC,CASSPWDRDYEQYF
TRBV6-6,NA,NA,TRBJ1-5,TGTGCCAGCAGTTACGCTGACAGCAACCAACCTCAGCCCCAGCATTTT,CASSYADSNQPQPQHF
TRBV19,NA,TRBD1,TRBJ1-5,TGTGCCAGTAGCCGCGGAACAGGGGGCTGGCAGCCCCAGCATTTT,CASSRGTGGWQPQHF
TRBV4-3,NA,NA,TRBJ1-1,TGCGCCAGCACCATGGGGACGAACACTGAAGCTTTCTTT,CASTMGTNTEAFF
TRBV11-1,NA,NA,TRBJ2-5,TGTGCCAGCAGCAAACAGGCCCTCGGAGAGACCCAGTACTTC,CASSKQALGETQYF
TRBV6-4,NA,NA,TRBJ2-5,TGTGCCAGCAGTGTGGACATTTTCCAAGAGACCCAGTACTTC,CASSVDIFQETQYF
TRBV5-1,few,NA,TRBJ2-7,TGCGCCAGCAGCTCTATGGGCGAGCAGTACTTC,CASSSMGEQYF
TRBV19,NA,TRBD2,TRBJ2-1,TGTGCCAGTAGCCCTCCCAGCGGGGGCGCCTACAATGAGCAGTTCTTC,CASSPPSGGAYNEQFF
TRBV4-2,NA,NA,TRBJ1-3,TGTGCCAGCAGCCAAGGAGGTTTCGGGGGATCGGGGGAGAGCACCATATATTTT,CASSQGGFGGSGESTIYF
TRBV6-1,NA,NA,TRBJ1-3,TGTGCCAGCAGTGACGGGAGCTCTGGAAACACCATATATTTT,CASSDGSSGNTIYF
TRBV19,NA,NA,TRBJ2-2,TGTGCCAGTAGTATGGAGAGAACCGGGGAGCTGTTTTTT,CASSMERTGELFF
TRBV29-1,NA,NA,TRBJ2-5,TGCAGCGTTAGGGCTGGTTATCAAGAGACCCAGTACTTC,CSVRAGYQETQYF
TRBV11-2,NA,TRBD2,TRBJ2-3,TGTGCCAGCAGAGGACTAGCGGGCCGCCGAAATACGCAGTATTTT,CASRGLAGRRNTQYF
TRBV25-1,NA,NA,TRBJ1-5,TGTGCCAGCAGTGCCTGGCACTATAGCAATCAGCCCCAGCATTTT,CASSAWHYSNQPQHF
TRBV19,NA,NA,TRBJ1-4,TGTGCCAGTAGTGTTGGAATAGGGACAAGGACTAATGAAAAACTGTTTTTT,CASSVGIGTRTNEKLFF
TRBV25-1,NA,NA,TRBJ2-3,TGTGCCAGCAGCCCCGACCGCTACCTTAGCACAGATACGCAGTATTTT,CASSPDRYLSTDTQYF
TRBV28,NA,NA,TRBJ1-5,TGTGCCAGCAGCGAAACAGGGCGTGGGGCCCAGCCCCAGCATTTT,CASSETGRGAQPQHF
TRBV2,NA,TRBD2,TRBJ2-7,TGTGCCAGCAGTGGACTAGCGGGAGCGGGCGAGCAGTACTTC,CASSGLAGAGEQYF
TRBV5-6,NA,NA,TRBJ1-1,TGTGCCAGCAGCTTTAACCCGGGTACTATGAACACTGAAGCTTTCTTT,CASSFNPGTMNTEAFF
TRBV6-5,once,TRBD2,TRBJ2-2,TGTGCCAGCAGACTACTAGCGGGAGCTGGGGAGCTGTTTTTT,CASRLLAGAGELFF
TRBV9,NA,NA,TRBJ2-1,TGTGCCAGCAGCGTAGCTCTGGCGCTAATCAATGAGCAGTTCTTC,CASSVALALINEQFF